Shown below are 14 T cell receptor beta chains from a single sample sequenced in a study of T-cell reconstitution after alpha-beta-depleted transplantation in children. Using unique molecular identifiers, the investigators prepared the TCRbeta library. TCRdb itself ran the PCR reads through MiXCR, one entry per CDR3 protein. The sample has hundreds of thousands of distinct CDR3 sequences, approximately 12% seen once. Sequenced here: PBMCs, mostly from graft donor cells, sampled 360 days after TCRalphabeta/CD19-depleted stem cell transplant. Receptor source: a male patient younger than 18 who had a stem cell transplant for acute myeloid leukemia, so the T cells may come from the graft donor.

This clonotype was observed a few times. This chain uses TRBV12-3 or TRBV12-4 with TRBJ2-2; TRBD2 matches 7 bases. This CDR3 comprises 16 residues. V shed 6 bases and J 1 base; nucleotides not matched to a gene: 8. The CDR3 DNA follows: TGTGCCAGCAGATCAGCGGGACTCCTGAACACCGGGGAGCTGTTTTTT. Protein product: CASRSAGLLNTGELFF.

In its sample, this clonotype was seen many times. V and J are TRBV29-1 and TRBJ2-3, with TRBD2 matching over 7 bases. V was pared by 7 bases and J by 4 bases, with 5 bases of the junction left unmatched. CDR3 length equals 12 residues. The germline V gene has CDR1 SQVTM and CDR2 ANQGSEA. Here the CDR3 reads CSGGRGPDTQYF. The DNA of the CDR3 is TGCAGCGGGGGGAGGGGCCCAGATACGCAGTATTTT.

This clonotype was seen at least ten times. This chain uses TRBV5-1 with TRBJ2-3; 7 nucleotides align to TRBD2. Looked up from germline, CDR1 is SGHRS and CDR2 is YFSETQ. Trimming cost V 1 base and J 6 bases; bases outside gene matches: 14. The CDR3 is 17 amino acids. The CDR3 coding sequence is TGCGCCAGCAGCTTGCGGAAGCGGGACCCTCTACCGGATACGCAGTATTTT. Translated, it gives CASSLRKRDPLPDTQYF.

This clonotype was seen more than once but under ten times. The V call is TRBV4-1, the J call TRBJ2-1, with TRBD1 matching 8 bases. The germline V gene encodes CDR1 MGHRA and CDR2 YSYEKL. CDR3 size: 15 residues. Losses at the gene ends were 4 bases for V and 5 bases for J; bases not matched to a gene: 7. DNA for the CDR3: TGCGCCAGCAGCCCGCCGGCGGACAGGGACAATGAGCAGTTCTTC. It is translated as CASSPPADRDNEQFF.

The count of this clonotype is one. The gene calls are TRBV5-5 and TRBJ2-2; 9 nucleotides match TRBD1. CDR1 SGHKS and CDR2 YYEKEE come from the germline V gene (reference sequence). The CDR3 runs 16 residues. Losses at the gene ends were 1 base for V and 7 bases for J; bases not matched to a gene: 8. The DNA for the CDR3 is TGTGCCAGCAGCTTGACCGGGACAGGGCTCAGCGGGGAGCTGTTTTTT. Translating gives CASSLTGTGLSGELFF.

The genes are TRBV20-1 and TRBJ2-7; TRBD2 aligns across 15 bases. Losses at the gene ends were 7 bases for V and 6 bases for J; bases not matched to a gene: 7. Germline V CDR1 and CDR2: DFQATT, SNEGSKA (reference sequence). The CDR3 spans 14 residues. CDR3 sequence: CSVERGLAGGEQYF. The CDR3 DNA sequence: TGCAGTGTCGAGCGGGGACTAGCGGGAGGCGAGCAGTACTTC.

The CDR3 bases are TGTGCCAGCAGTACGGGGGTAGCGGGAGTAGGGTCCTACAATGAGCAGTTCTTC. Encoded protein: CASSTGVAGVGSYNEQFF. The chain couples TRBV27 to TRBJ2-1; TRBD2 matches at 9 bases. Looked up from germline, CDR1 is MNHEY and CDR2 is SMNVEV (reference sequence). The junction had 12 bases not matched to a gene; V was cut back by 5 bases and J by 1 base. The CDR3 has 18 residues.

The chain has TRBV20-1 and TRBJ2-1, with 13 bases matching TRBD2. The ends lost 6 bases at V and 5 bases at J; junction bases unmatched: 16. Germline V gene sequence: CDR1 DFQATT, CDR2 SNEGSKA (reference sequence). The CDR3 is 18 amino acids. The CDR3 DNA reads as TGCAGTGCCCCCCGGCGACTAGCGGGAGGAGGGCAGCACAATGAGCAGTTCTTC. Translating it yields CSAPRRLAGGGQHNEQFF.

This clonotype was observed at least ten times. The chain recombines TRBV29-1 with TRBJ2-4; D uncertain. Germline CDR1 and CDR2: SQVTM and ANQGSEA. The V gene lost 4 bases and the J gene lost 0 bases, with 10 bases spanning the gap. The CDR3 covers 14 residues. In DNA form, the CDR3 reads TGCAGCGTTGGTGTCGCCGTAGCCAAAAACATTCAGTACTTC. Protein: CSVGVAVAKNIQYF. Using reference TRBV29-1 and TRBJ2-4 for the parts outside the CDR3, the full variable domain is SAVISQKPSRDICQRGTSLTIQCQVDSQVTMMFWYRQQPGQSLTLIATANQGSEATYESGFVIDKFPISRPNLTFSTLTVSNMSPEDSSIYLCSVGVAVAKNIQYFGAGTRLSVL.

This clonotype occurred a few times. This sequence joins TRBV7-3 and TRBJ2-3; no firm D call. Between the trimmed V and J ends, which lost 3 bases and 2 bases, there was a span of 15 bases. The length of the CDR3 is 16 residues. Per the germline V gene, CDR1 is SGHTA and CDR2 is FQGTGA. CDR3: CASSFLPRGATDTQYF. The CDR3, as DNA: TGTGCCAGCAGCTTCCTGCCCCGTGGAGCCACAGATACGCAGTATTTT.

The chain carries TRBV15 and TRBJ1-1; 11 nucleotides agree with TRBD1. With 1 base clipped from V and 4 bases from J, the junction kept 5 bases outside the gene matches. The V gene's germline CDR1 is LNHNV and CDR2 YYDKDF (reference sequence). The CDR3 loop spans 16 amino acids. The CDR3 protein is CATSRASGTGGTEAFF. DNA for the CDR3: TGTGCCACCAGCAGAGCTTCCGGGACAGGGGGCACTGAAGCTTTCTTT. Looking up the rest from reference TRBV15 and TRBJ1-1 gives the full variable domain: DAMVIQNPRYQVTQFGKPVTLSCSQTLNHNVMYWYQQKSSQAPKLLFHYYDKDFNNEADTPDNFQSRRPNTSFCFLDIRSPGLGDTAMYLCATSRASGTGGTEAFFGQGTRLTVV.

J is TRBJ2-7 and V is TRBV6-2 or TRBV6-3, with TRBD2 matching over 13 bases. The CDR3 totals 19 residues. The trim removed 8 bases at V and 2 bases at J, leaving 18 bases unmatched. Germline CDR1 MNHEY, CDR2 SVGEGT. The CDR3 DNA is TGTGCCAGCGGCACCAAACTAGCGGGAGGGCTACTCGAGCCCTACGAGCAGTACTTC. This translates into CASGTKLAGGLLEPYEQYF.

This clonotype has a count of ten or more. The genes are TRBV4-3 and TRBJ2-6, with TRBD2 as a possible D gene (6 bases). Trimming cost V 3 bases and J 0 bases, with 12 bases left between them. The CDR3 runs 17 residues. Germline V gives CDR1 LGHNA, CDR2 YSLEER. Here the CDR3 DNA reads TGCGCCAGCAGCCAGGTCAGGGACTCCTCTGGGGCCAACGTCCTGACTTTC. This gives the protein CASSQVRDSSGANVLTF.

This chain joins TRBV28 and TRBJ1-5; unclear D gene. Trimming cost V 4 bases and J 11 bases, with 12 bases left between them. The germline V gene encodes CDR1 MDHEN and CDR2 SYDVKM. The CDR3 sequence is 12 residues long. Here the CDR3 DNA reads TGTGCCAGCAGTTCCCCGGTTGTGGCCCAGCATTTT. The encoded protein is CASSSPVVAQHF.